The entry below describes one T cell receptor beta chain. Its target is not known. The data were obtained in a study of yellow fever vaccine responses in identical twins. Study-wide results and limits: Convergence reportedly seemed to mark part of the twins' vaccine T cell response, with personalization marking the rest.

V shed 2 bases and J 5 bases; nucleotides not matched to a gene: 13. CDR3 length: 17 residues. Germline V gene sequence: CDR1 KGHSH, CDR2 LQKENI. MiXCR, applied by TCRdb to the RT-PCR reads, yields one record per CDR3 protein. The data contain approximately 32,000 distinct CDR3 sequences, less than 70% of them singletons. The receptor was isolated from a woman in her late teens or twenties who received the yellow fever vaccine. The sequencing used T cells from blood (PBMCs), unsorted or a sorted subset (not recorded which), collected before or after yellow fever vaccination (not recorded which). This sequence joins TRBV18 and TRBJ2-5; 8 nucleotides match TRBD2. The CDR3 DNA follows: TGTGCCAGCTCACCATCACTAGCGGAGGACCACGGGGAGACCCAGTACTTC. This encodes CASSPSLAEDHGETQYF. The full variable domain, its missing parts supplied by reference TRBV18 and TRBJ2-5, is NAGVMQNPRHLVRRRGQEARLRCSPMKGHSHVYWYRQLPEEGLKFMVYLQKENIIDESGMPKERFSAEFPKEGPSILRIQQVVRGDSAAYFCASSPSLAEDHGETQYFGPGTRLLVL.